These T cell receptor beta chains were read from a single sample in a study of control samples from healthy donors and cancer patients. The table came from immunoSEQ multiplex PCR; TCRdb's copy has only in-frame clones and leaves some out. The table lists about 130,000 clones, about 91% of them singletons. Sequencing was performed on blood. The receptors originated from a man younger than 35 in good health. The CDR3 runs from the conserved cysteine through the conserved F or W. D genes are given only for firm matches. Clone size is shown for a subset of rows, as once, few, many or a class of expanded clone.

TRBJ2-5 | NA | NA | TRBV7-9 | CASSLFWGHGGTQYF | TGTGCCAGCAGCTTATTTTGGGGCCACGGAGGGACCCAGTACTTC
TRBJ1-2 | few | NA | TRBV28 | CASNSGFIPGDGYTF | TGTGCCAGCAATTCAGGATTCATCCCAGGGGATGGCTACACCTTC
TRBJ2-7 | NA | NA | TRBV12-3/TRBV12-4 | CASSLGVSYEQYF | TGTGCCAGCAGTTTAGGGGTTTCCTACGAGCAGTACTTC
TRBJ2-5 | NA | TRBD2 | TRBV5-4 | CASSVGLAGGQYF | TGTGCCAGCAGCGTGGGACTAGCGGGGGGCCAGTACTTC
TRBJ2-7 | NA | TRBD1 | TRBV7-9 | CASSLTGGSYEQYF | TGTGCCAGCAGCCTGACAGGGGGGAGCTACGAGCAGTACTTC
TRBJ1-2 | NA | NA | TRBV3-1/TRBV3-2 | CASSVERGGYTF | TGTGCCAGCAGCGTCGAACGGGGAGGCTACACCTTC
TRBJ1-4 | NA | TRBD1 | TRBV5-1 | CASGTAGTVNEKLFF | TGCGCCAGCGGCACCGCCGGGACAGTTAATGAAAAACTGTTTTTT
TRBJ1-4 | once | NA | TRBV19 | CASSLGREGEKLFF | TGTGCCAGTAGTTTGGGCAGGGAGGGAGAAAAACTGTTTTTT
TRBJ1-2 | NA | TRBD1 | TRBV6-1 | CASSESGTGGYGYTF | TGTGCCAGCAGTGAATCTGGGACAGGGGGCTATGGCTACACCTTC
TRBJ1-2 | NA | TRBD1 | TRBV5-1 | CASSRQGAYTF | TGCGCCAGCAGCAGACAGGGAGCCTACACCTTC
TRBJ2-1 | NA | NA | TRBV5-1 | CASSLDSPWSNEQFF | TGCGCCAGCAGCTTGGACAGCCCCTGGTCGAATGAGCAGTTCTTC
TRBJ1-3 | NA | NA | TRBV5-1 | CASSFGGADGNTIYF | TGCGCCAGCAGCTTTGGAGGGGCGGACGGAAACACCATATATTTT
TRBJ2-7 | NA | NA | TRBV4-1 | CASSQDSHQVYEQYF | TGCGCCAGCAGCCAGGACAGTCACCAAGTCTACGAGCAGTACTTC
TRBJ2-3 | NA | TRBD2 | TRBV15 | CATSRPSSGGAPDTQYF | TGTGCCACCAGCAGGCCCTCTAGCGGGGGGGCCCCAGATACGCAGTATTTT
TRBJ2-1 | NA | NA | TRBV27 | CASSLQGHNEQFF | TGTGCCAGCAGTTTACAGGGACACAATGAGCAGTTCTTC
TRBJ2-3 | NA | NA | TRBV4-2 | CASSQADDTQYF | TGTGCCAGCAGCCAAGCCGATGATACGCAGTATTTT